This TCR beta chain was sequenced in a study of OX40 agonist ivuxolimab in advanced cancers. Repertoires were generated with immunoSEQ multiplex PCR, while TCRdb's copy carries only in-frame clones and drops some. Counted here are roughly 80,000 clones, roughly 85% occurring once; the ten biggest clones make up around 0.84%. CDR1 is KGHSH and CDR2 is LQKENI in the germline V gene. V gave up 1 base and J gave up 0 bases, with 16 bases separating them. The CDR3 totals 17 residues. A history of autoimmune disease or systemic immunosuppression excluded patients. This clonotype originated in an adult with an advanced solid tumor such as melanoma, head and neck, liver or kidney cancer. Sample: CD4+ or CD8+ T cells sorted from blood, taken in a trial of the OX40 agonist ivuxolimab. The chain couples TRBV18 to TRBJ2-7; TRBD2 might be the D (6 bases). The CDR3 DNA sequence: TGTGCCAGCTCACCACTCGCGACCCTGGAGGGCTCCTACGAGCAGTACTTC. Its translation is CASSPLATLEGSYEQYF.